A single sample is the source of the 30 T cell receptor beta chains below, sequenced in a study of T-cell memory formation after mild COVID-19. MiXCR, applied by TCRdb to the 5' RACE reads, yields one record per CDR3 protein. The sample holds 430,000 or so distinct CDR3 sequences, approximately 23% seen once. The sequenced sample consisted of PBMCs or a T cell subset sorted from them (not recorded which). The source is an adult woman who had mild COVID-19 (a few samples of this study predate the infection). Cell type and time point are not known.

The V call is TRBV27, the J call TRBJ2-1; the match to TRBD2 covers 13 bases. The CDR3 has 15 amino acids. With V trimmed by 6 bases and J by 7 bases, 6 bases remained unmatched. Germline V gene sequence: CDR1 MNHEY, CDR2 SMNVEV (reference sequence). CDR3 sequence reads: CASSTSGGAGNEQFF. The DNA of the CDR3 is TGTGCCAGCAGCACTAGCGGGGGGGCGGGAAATGAGCAGTTCTTC.

This clonotype has a handful of counts. This rearrangement joins TRBV6-2 or TRBV6-3 to TRBJ2-7, with 13 bases fitting TRBD2. CDR3 size: 15 residues. From germline, CDR1 is MNHEY and CDR2 SVGEGT. J lost 7 bases, V lost 5 bases, and 8 bases had no gene match. CDR3 region: CASSHKGLAGSEQYF. The CDR3 DNA follows: TGTGCCAGCAGTCACAAGGGACTAGCGGGAAGTGAGCAGTACTTC.

This chain joins TRBV9 and TRBJ2-7; TRBD1 or TRBD2 may be the D gene (5 bases each). Germline V lookup: CDR1 SGDLS, CDR2 YYNGEE. CDR3 length: 14 amino acids. The V end lost 1 base, the J end lost 4 bases, and 12 bases lay between the germline ends. The CDR3, as DNA: TGTGCCAGCAGCGTAAGTTCAGGGACGTACGAGCAGTACTTC. This translates into CASSVSSGTYEQYF.

This chain uses TRBV10-3 with TRBJ2-3; D ambiguous. This CDR3 is built from 19 residues. Trimming removed 2 bases from V and 1 base from J, with 22 bases in between. The germline V gene has CDR1 ENHRY and CDR2 SYGVKD. Here the CDR3 reads CAISEPTSQPESCTDTQYF. CDR3 in DNA: TGTGCCATCAGTGAGCCCACTTCGCAGCCGGAGAGTTGCACAGATACGCAGTATTTT.

In its sample, this clonotype was seen a few times. The rearrangement uses TRBV5-1 and TRBJ2-3; no definite D call. The CDR3 consists of 14 residues. V was cut by 1 base and J by 5 bases, with 11 bases left in between. CDR1 and CDR2 from the germline V gene are SGHRS and YFSETQ. The CDR3 coding sequence is TGCGCCAGCAGCTTGACGCGAGCCGGAGATACGCAGTATTTT. Translating gives CASSLTRAGDTQYF.

V is TRBV18 and J is TRBJ2-7, with 10 bases fitting TRBD1. Per the germline V gene, CDR1 is KGHSH and CDR2 is LQKENI. This CDR3 region has 17 residues. The junction had 12 bases not matched to a gene; V was cut back by 4 bases and J by 3 bases. The CDR3 region has the DNA TGTGCCAGCTCACTCAATCGGGACAGGGGATTCCTCTACGAGCAGTACTTC. It is translated as CASSLNRDRGFLYEQYF.

This clonotype was detected ten times or more. The chain couples TRBV7-2 to TRBJ2-7; 12 bases match TRBD2. Per germline, CDR1 SGHTA and CDR2 FQGNSA. The CDR3 runs 16 residues. V dropped 2 bases and J dropped 1; count of bases not matched to a gene: 3. The CDR3: CASSLSLAGGSYEQYF. CDR3 coding DNA: TGTGCCAGCAGCTTAAGTCTAGCGGGGGGGTCCTACGAGCAGTACTTC.

CDR3 nucleotide sequence: TGTGCCAGCAGTTTCGCAGGGACCGGGGAGCTGTTTTTT. It is translated as CASSFAGTGELFF. J is TRBJ2-2 and V is TRBV12-3 or TRBV12-4, with D tentatively TRBD1 (5 bases). The CDR3 contains 13 residues. Trimming shortened V by 3 bases and J by 5 bases, and 7 bases separated the two germline ends.

This clonotype came up a few times. V is TRBV4-1 and J is TRBJ2-3; unclear D gene. The length of the CDR3 is 15 residues. CDR1 and CDR2 (germline): MGHRA, YSYEKL. V was pared by 3 bases and J by 1 base, with 11 bases between. CDR3 residues: CASSQGTWRTDTQYF. In nucleotides, the CDR3 is TGCGCCAGCAGCCAGGGTACATGGCGCACAGATACGCAGTATTTT.

Points on this clonotype: This may stem from a read error, because a much larger clone lies one nucleotide away. J is TRBJ1-5 and V is TRBV20-1; tentatively, D is TRBD1 (5 bases). From germline, CDR1 is DFQATT and CDR2 SNEGSKA (reference sequence). Trimming took 0 bases from V and 4 from J, leaving 16 bases between them. The CDR3 extends over 16 amino acids. The CDR3 DNA reads TGCAGTGCTAGAGATTCCCGCGGGGGTAGAAATCAGCCCCAGCATTTT. Encoded protein: CSARDSRGGRNQPQHF.

This chain joins TRBV4-1 and TRBJ1-1; TRBD1 matches 7 bases. Germline values: CDR1 MGHRA, CDR2 YSYEKL. Unmatched junction bases numbered 8, after V lost 2 bases and J lost 5 bases. The CDR3 extends over 15 amino acids. The CDR3 DNA reads TGCGCCAGCAGCCAAAGAAGCGACAGGGCGACTGAAGCTTTCTTT. It codes for CASSQRSDRATEAFF.

This clonotype has a handful of counts. V usage is TRBV7-6 and J usage is TRBJ2-1, with TRBD1 matching over 7 bases. J gave up 8 bases and V 5 bases, and 9 bases lay outside the gene matches. The germline V gene has CDR1 SGHVS and CDR2 FNYEAQ. The CDR3 runs 14 residues. CDR3 sequence (DNA): TGTGCCAGCAGCACCCGGACAGGATTAGATGAGCAGTTCTTC. It translates to CASSTRTGLDEQFF.

This clonotype was recorded at least ten times. The chain has TRBV7-2 and TRBJ2-1; TRBD1 matches 7 bases. The germline CDR1 and CDR2 sequences are SGHTA and FQGNSA. J gave up 9 bases and V 5 bases, and 4 bases lay outside the gene matches. The CDR3 has 12 residues. The chain's CDR3 is CASSHTGVEQFF. CDR3 DNA: TGTGCCAGCAGCCATACAGGGGTTGAGCAGTTCTTC.

CDR3 in amino acids: CASRPPAGYTGELFF. The CDR3 DNA reads TGTGCCAGCAGGCCCCCGGCGGGGTACACCGGGGAGCTGTTTTTT. The chain links TRBV6-5 to TRBJ2-2; the D gene is possibly TRBD2 (6 bases). V lost 6 bases to trimming and J lost 3 bases, with 14 bases between them. This CDR3 has 15 residues. In germline, CDR1 is MNHEY, CDR2 SVGAGI.

The chain recombines TRBV10-3 with TRBJ2-3, with 8 nucleotides matching TRBD2. V lost 0 bases, J lost 4 bases, and 3 bases stayed unmatched. The V gene's germline CDR1 is ENHRY and CDR2 SYGVKD. This CDR3 has 15 residues. CDR3 coding DNA: TGTGCCATCAGTGAGTCCCGGGAGGGCGCAGATACGCAGTATTTT. It is translated as CAISESREGADTQYF.

The rearrangement links TRBV11-1 to TRBJ1-1; unclear D gene. Germline V gives CDR1 SGHAT, CDR2 FQDESV (reference sequence). V dropped 2 bases and J dropped 3 bases, with 7 bases sitting between them. CDR3 size: 13 residues. CDR3 amino acids: CASSLTRDTEAFF. The DNA for the CDR3 is TGTGCCAGCAGCTTAACACGAGACACTGAAGCTTTCTTT.

The V call is TRBV9, the J call TRBJ2-3, with D unresolved. Germline CDR1 and CDR2: SGDLS and YYNGEE. This CDR3 has 14 residues. Trimming removed 4 bases from V and 2 bases from J, with 11 bases in between. The chain's CDR3 is CASSTTTVTDTQYF. The CDR3 DNA reads TGTGCCAGCAGCACTACAACCGTCACAGATACGCAGTATTTT.

In its sample, this clonotype was seen a few times. The chain links TRBV25-1 to TRBJ2-7; TRBD1 agrees at 11 bases. This CDR3 spans 16 amino acids. V gave up 3 bases and J gave up 5 bases; unmatched junction bases: 9. Germline V gives CDR1 MGHDK, CDR2 SYGVNS. CDR3 region: CASSETKGQGGHEQYF. The DNA of the CDR3 is TGTGCCAGCAGTGAGACTAAGGGACAGGGGGGACACGAGCAGTACTTC.

This clonotype came up a few times. The chain couples TRBV4-2 to TRBJ2-1, with 9 nucleotides matching TRBD2. The junction had 6 bases not matched to a gene; V was cut back by 0 bases and J by 6 bases. CDR3 length equals 16 residues. The germline V gene encodes CDR1 LGHNA and CDR2 YNFKEQ. This CDR3 reads CASSQDGLAGSNEQFF. The CDR3 bases are TGTGCCAGCAGCCAAGATGGCCTAGCGGGATCCAATGAGCAGTTCTTC.

This clonotype was observed a few times. V gene TRBV18 combines with J gene TRBJ2-1, with D uncertain. The CDR3 spans 15 residues. The V and J ends lost 3 bases and 6 bases respectively, with 15 bases between them. Germline CDR1 KGHSH, CDR2 LQKENI. The chain's CDR3 is CASSPSWQGRNEQFF. In nucleotides, the CDR3 is TGTGCCAGCTCACCTAGTTGGCAAGGGCGCAATGAGCAGTTCTTC.

This clonotype was found many times. The chain combines TRBV3-1 with TRBJ1-2; no clear D gene. The CDR3 is made up of 13 amino acids. CDR1 and CDR2 (germline): LGHDT, YNNKEL (reference sequence). V lost 0 bases, J lost 7 bases, and 9 bases lay in between. CDR3: CASSQDGQSGYTF. The CDR3 coding sequence is TGTGCCAGCAGCCAAGATGGCCAGAGTGGCTACACCTTC.

Only a few counts were recorded for this clonotype. V and J are TRBV12-3 or TRBV12-4 and TRBJ2-1, with D perhaps being TRBD1 or TRBD2 (5 bases each). The V and J ends lost 5 bases and 10 bases respectively, with 18 bases between them. This CDR3 contains 14 residues. The CDR3, as DNA: TGTGCCAGCAGTCCAGGGTCGGGGATTGGGGAGCAGTTCTTC. It specifies CASSPGSGIGEQFF.

This clonotype was recorded many times. The chain is built from TRBV5-5 and TRBJ1-5; 10 bases map to TRBD1. Germline trimming cut 3 bases from V and 2 bases from J; bases unmatched to any gene: 2. The V gene's germline CDR1 is SGHKS and CDR2 YYEKEE (reference sequence). CDR3 length: 15 residues. The DNA of the CDR3 is TGTGCCAGCAGCTGGGGGACAGGGGGCAATCAGCCCCAGCATTTT. It encodes CASSWGTGGNQPQHF.

The rearrangement joins TRBV4-2 to TRBJ1-1; tentatively, D is TRBD1 (6 bases). Trimming took 0 bases from V and 5 from J, leaving 16 bases between them. CDR1 and CDR2 from the germline V gene are LGHNA and YNFKEQ. The CDR3 covers 16 residues. The chain's CDR3 is CASSQDIPGAWTEAFF. CDR3 coding DNA: TGTGCCAGCAGCCAAGATATTCCGGGGGCATGGACTGAAGCTTTCTTT.

The CDR3 reads CATSPRTNYEQYF. In DNA, the CDR3 is TGTGCCACCAGCCCCCGGACTAATTACGAGCAGTACTTC. This chain connects TRBV15 to TRBJ2-7; maybe TRBD2 (6 bases). V was cut by 5 bases and J by 4 bases, with 12 bases left in between. Looked up from germline, CDR1 is LNHNV and CDR2 is YYDKDF (reference sequence). The CDR3 is 13 residues long.

In its sample, this clonotype was seen a few times. V gene TRBV12-5 combines with J gene TRBJ2-4; D is possibly TRBD1 (6 bases). Looked up from germline, CDR1 is LGHNT and CDR2 is FRNRAP. The V end was cut by 7 bases, the J end by 0 bases, with 16 bases between. This CDR3 contains 16 residues. The CDR3 reads CASAPGQLLAKNIQYF. CDR3 DNA: TGTGCTAGTGCTCCCGGACAGCTACTAGCCAAAAACATTCAGTACTTC.

In this sample, this clonotype turned up a few times. V and J are TRBV10-3 and TRBJ2-1; no firm D call. V lost 7 bases, J lost 10 bases, and 11 bases lay in between. The CDR3 length is 11 residues. CDR1 is ENHRY and CDR2 is SYGVKD in the germline V gene. The CDR3 protein is CAITAGWEQFF. The DNA of the CDR3 is TGTGCCATCACTGCCGGATGGGAGCAGTTCTTC.

This chain uses TRBV23-1 with TRBJ1-2; no definite D call. TRBV23-1 is placed among ORFs of uncertain function. CDR3 length: 11 amino acids. V gave up 7 bases and J gave up 8 bases, with 11 bases separating them. The CDR3 loop is CASKGVRGYTF. The CDR3 DNA sequence: TGCGCCAGCAAGGGAGTGAGGGGCTACACCTTC.

The sample holds a few counts of this clonotype. The rearrangement links TRBV20-1 to TRBJ2-3; 8 bases fit TRBD2. With 6 bases clipped from V and 0 bases from J, the junction kept 14 bases outside the gene matches. The CDR3 spans 17 residues. CDR1 is DFQATT and CDR2 is SNEGSKA in the germline V gene (reference sequence). CDR3 DNA: TGCAGTGCGGGGAAGGGATTAGCGGGAACTAGCACAGATACGCAGTATTTT. Translation: CSAGKGLAGTSTDTQYF.

There are a few counts of this clonotype. The V gene is TRBV3-1, the J gene TRBJ2-1, with TRBD2 identical over 7 bases. V lost 0 bases to trimming and J lost 6 bases; unmatched junction nucleotides: 8. The CDR3 has 16 amino acids. CDR1 is LGHDT, CDR2 YNNKEL, per germline (reference sequence). The CDR3 here is CASSQEGERGGNEQFF. In DNA, the CDR3 is TGTGCCAGCAGCCAAGAGGGCGAGCGGGGTGGCAATGAGCAGTTCTTC.